Listed here are 27 T cell receptor beta chains from one sample, sequenced in a study of T cells in localized non-small cell lung cancer. TCRdb's copy holds only in-frame clones and misses some; the assay was immunoSEQ multiplex PCR. The profile shows 15,000 to 20,000 clones, about 83% of them singletons. This specimen consisted of peripheral blood, obtained before any cancer treatment. These TCRs come from a man aged 40-75 years with stage I lung adenocarcinoma.

V usage is TRBV27 and J usage is TRBJ2-5; D is possibly TRBD2 (6 bases). V was pared by 0 bases and J by 4 bases, with 12 bases between. Germline V lookup: CDR1 MNHEY, CDR2 SMNVEV (reference sequence). CDR3 size: 15 residues. CDR3 residues: CASSLSRESRETQYF. The DNA for the CDR3 is TGTGCCAGCAGTTTATCCCGGGAGTCCAGAGAGACCCAGTACTTC.

The chain employs TRBV9 and TRBJ2-3, with 12 bases that match TRBD2. This CDR3 is built from 16 residues. The trim removed 0 bases at V and 7 bases at J, leaving 6 bases unmatched. Germline V lookup: CDR1 SGDLS, CDR2 YYNGEE. CDR3 protein: CASSVVTSGGPNTQYF. The CDR3 nucleotides are TGTGCCAGCAGCGTAGTCACTAGCGGGGGGCCAAATACGCAGTATTTT.

The chain recombines TRBV10-1 with TRBJ2-3, with 8 nucleotides matching TRBD2. V shed 3 bases and J 1 base; nucleotides not matched to a gene: 3. Per the germline V gene, CDR1 is WNHNN and CDR2 is SYGVQD (reference sequence). The CDR3 sequence is 15 residues long. CDR3 nucleotides: TGCGCCAGCAGTGAAGCGGGAGCCGGCACAGATACGCAGTATTTT. Amino acid sequence: CASSEAGAGTDTQYF.

The chain has TRBV14 and TRBJ2-4; perhaps TRBD2 as D (6 bases). The CDR3 length is 16 residues. Germline V gene lookup returns CDR1 SGHDN and CDR2 FVKESK. V was pared by 1 base and J by 0 bases, with 10 bases between. The CDR3, as DNA: TGTGCCAGCAGCCAAGGCCTAGCGCTAGCCAAAAACATTCAGTACTTC. Protein: CASSQGLALAKNIQYF. Looking up the rest from reference TRBV14 and TRBJ2-4 gives the full variable domain: EAGVTQFPSHSVIEKGQTVTLRCDPISGHDNLYWYRRVMGKEIKFLLHFVKESKQDESGMPNNRFLAERTGGTYSTLKVQPAELEDSGVYFCASSQGLALAKNIQYFGAGTRLSVL.

The V and J genes are TRBV11-2 and TRBJ2-6; the D is unclear. V gave up 1 base and J gave up 1 base, with 11 bases separating them. The CDR3 sequence is 17 residues long. Germline V gene data show CDR1 as SGHAT and CDR2 as FQNNGV. Here the CDR3 DNA reads TGTGCCAGCAGCTTAGTATCGTCAGGTTCTGGGGCCAACGTCCTGACTTTC. Its protein is CASSLVSSGSGANVLTF.

CDR3 protein: CSVEDGTEQYF. The CDR3, as DNA: TGCAGCGTTGAAGATGGGACTGAGCAGTACTTC. V and J are TRBV29-1 and TRBJ2-7; weak D call: TRBD2 (6 bases). The CDR3 is 11 residues long. V was shortened by 0 bases and J by 7 bases, with 7 bases between the two germline ends. Per the germline V gene, CDR1 is SQVTM and CDR2 is ANQGSEA.

The chain joins TRBV5-1 to TRBJ2-7, with 8 bases aligning to TRBD1. The CDR3 runs 14 residues. CDR1 and CDR2 from the germline V gene are SGHRS and YFSETQ. V was pared by 8 bases and J by 1 base, with 8 bases of the junction left unmatched. The CDR3 loop reads CASSQGAASYEQYF. The CDR3 DNA sequence: TGCGCCAGTAGTCAGGGGGCGGCGTCCTACGAGCAGTACTTC.

This clone occurred a few times. This chain connects TRBV29-1 to TRBJ2-7, with D possibly being TRBD2 (5 bases). This CDR3 contains 12 residues. The V end was cut by 3 bases, the J end by 5 bases, with 11 bases between. Germline lookup yields CDR1 SQVTM and CDR2 ANQGSEA. CDR3 nucleotide sequence: TGCAGCGTTGACGACGGGGTCGACGAGCAGTACTTC. It codes for CSVDDGVDEQYF.

The rearrangement links TRBV11-2 to TRBJ2-7; D may be TRBD1 or TRBD2 (5 bases each). From germline, CDR1 is SGHAT and CDR2 FQNNGV. The CDR3 runs to 17 residues. The V and J ends lost 5 bases and 3 bases respectively, with 23 bases between them. The DNA for the CDR3 is TGTGCCAGCAGCACCCGACCCCCGGGACCCCCAAACTACGAGCAGTACTTC. It yields the protein CASSTRPPGPPNYEQYF.

This clone showed up just once. The CDR3 DNA sequence: TGTGCCAGCAGTGAAAGGGGATTTGGCACTGAAGCTTTCTTT. Protein: CASSERGFGTEAFF. The chain joins TRBV2 to TRBJ1-1; a possible D gene is TRBD1 (5 bases). The CDR3 has 14 amino acids. V was clipped by 2 bases and J by 4 bases, with 11 bases between them. Germline CDR1 and CDR2: SNHLY and FYNNEI.

This clone came up once. V gene TRBV4-1 combines with J gene TRBJ1-1, with TRBD1 matching over 12 bases. CDR1 and CDR2 (germline): MGHRA, YSYEKL. This CDR3 spans 15 amino acids. The V and J ends lost 4 bases and 4 bases, in that order; junction bases with no gene match: 4. CDR3 region: CASSLGQGAITEAFF. Here the CDR3 DNA reads TGCGCCAGCAGCCTGGGACAGGGGGCAATCACTGAAGCTTTCTTT.

The chain carries TRBV4-2 and TRBJ1-5; D gene unclear. Germline-derived CDR1 and CDR2 are LGHNA and YNFKEQ. CDR3 length: 15 amino acids. V shed 0 bases and J shed 3 bases, with 9 bases lying between them. As DNA, the CDR3 is TGTGCCAGCAGCCAAGACTCACACGTCAATCAGCCCCAGCATTTT. This translates into CASSQDSHVNQPQHF.

The chain recombines TRBV28 with TRBJ2-2; TRBD1 is a possible D gene (5 bases). Trimming stripped 2 bases from V and 5 bases from J, with 12 bases between. The CDR3 length is 15 residues. The germline gives CDR1 MDHEN, CDR2 SYDVKM. The CDR3 protein is CASSLVSGYTGELFF. In DNA form, the CDR3 reads TGTGCCAGCAGTTTAGTATCAGGGTATACCGGGGAGCTGTTTTTT.

The rearrangement joins TRBV7-9 to TRBJ2-3, with 8 bases fitting TRBD1. Germline lookup yields CDR1 SEHNR and CDR2 FQNEAQ (reference sequence). This CDR3 region has 16 residues. V lost 0 bases to trimming and J lost 3 bases; unmatched junction nucleotides: 5. The CDR3 protein is CASSLAPGQVTDTQYF. The CDR3, as DNA: TGTGCCAGCAGCTTAGCGCCGGGACAGGTTACAGATACGCAGTATTTT.

The chain combines TRBV5-1 with TRBJ1-1; 7 bases fit TRBD1. J was trimmed by 5 bases and V by 4 bases; bases with no gene match: 5. Germline-derived CDR1 and CDR2 are SGHRS and YFSETQ. This CDR3 spans 13 amino acids. CDR3 protein: CASSGGGGTEAFF. Here the CDR3 DNA reads TGCGCCAGCAGCGGAGGGGGCGGAACTGAAGCTTTCTTT.

V is TRBV5-1 and J is TRBJ2-3; no firm D call. Trimming stripped 0 bases from V and 4 bases from J, with 3 bases between. The germline V gene encodes CDR1 SGHRS and CDR2 YFSETQ. This CDR3 region has 12 residues. The CDR3 coding sequence is TGCGCCAGCAGCTTGGTCTCAGATACGCAGTATTTT. It encodes CASSLVSDTQYF.

V and J are TRBV5-1 and TRBJ2-1; D is unresolved. The CDR3 consists of 14 residues. The V end lost 1 base, the J end lost 2 bases, and 7 bases lay between the germline ends. Germline lookup yields CDR1 SGHRS and CDR2 YFSETQ. CDR3 sequence: CASSLTETYNEQFF. The CDR3 DNA follows: TGCGCCAGCAGCTTGACGGAAACCTACAATGAGCAGTTCTTC. The whole variable domain, remainder taken from reference TRBV5-1 and TRBJ2-1, is KAGVTQTPRYLIKTRGQQVTLSCSPISGHRSVSWYQQTPGQGLQFLFEYFSETQRNKGNFPGRFSGRQFSNSRSEMNVSTLELGDSALYLCASSLTETYNEQFFGPGTRLTVL.

The chain uses TRBV4-2 and TRBJ2-1; possible D gene TRBD1, 6 bases. The germline V gene has CDR1 LGHNA and CDR2 YNFKEQ. V was clipped by 3 bases and J by 9 bases, with 15 bases between them. The CDR3 totals 14 residues. The CDR3 bases are TGTGCCAGCAGCCAGATATCCAGGGACACTGAGCAGTTCTTC. Amino acid sequence: CASSQISRDTEQFF.

The CDR3 sequence: CASSDRGQRNQPQHF. In nucleotides, the CDR3 is TGTGCCAGCAGTGATCGGGGGCAGCGCAATCAGCCCCAGCATTTT. The chain employs TRBV6-1 and TRBJ1-5, with D perhaps TRBD1 (6 bases). Germline V gives CDR1 MNHNS, CDR2 SASEGT. The CDR3 runs to 15 residues. V was trimmed by 3 bases and J by 2 bases, leaving 11 bases between them.

This chain uses TRBV11-1 with TRBJ2-1; 9 nucleotides match TRBD2. Germline V gives CDR1 SGHAT, CDR2 FQDESV (reference sequence). This CDR3 is built from 16 residues. Trimming at V came to 3 bases and at J to 2 bases, leaving 5 bases not matched to a gene. The CDR3 sequence is CASSLYVAGAYNEQFF. The CDR3, as DNA: TGTGCCAGCAGCTTGTATGTAGCGGGGGCCTACAATGAGCAGTTCTTC. Full variable domain (remainder filled in from reference TRBV11-1 and TRBJ2-1): EAEVAQSPRYKITEKSQAVAFWCDPISGHATLYWYRQILGQGPELLVQFQDESVVDDSQLPKDRFSAERLKGVDSTLKIQPAELGDSAMYLCASSLYVAGAYNEQFFGPGTRLTVL.

CDR3 nucleotide sequence: TGTGCCTGGAGCGACCCTTATGGCTACACCTTC. Residues: CAWSDPYGYTF. The V gene is TRBV30, the J gene TRBJ1-2; D unclear. Looked up from germline, CDR1 is GTSNPN and CDR2 is SVGIG (reference sequence). Trimming stripped 3 bases from V and 5 bases from J, with 7 bases between. The CDR3 totals 11 residues.

The rearrangement joins TRBV15 to TRBJ2-7; 7 bases match TRBD1. Germline loops: CDR1 LNHNV, CDR2 YYDKDF (reference sequence). With 5 bases clipped from V and 5 bases from J, the junction kept 9 bases outside the gene matches. This CDR3 has 14 amino acids. The CDR3 here is CATSFGTDYHEQYF. CDR3 coding DNA: TGTGCCACCAGCTTCGGGACAGACTACCACGAGCAGTACTTC.

Only a few counts were recorded for this clone. J is TRBJ2-7 and V is TRBV9; TRBD2 matches 7 bases. V shed 1 base, J shed 5 bases, and the junction held 9 bases outside the gene matches. The CDR3 is 15 amino acids. The germline V gene encodes CDR1 SGDLS and CDR2 YYNGEE. The CDR3 sequence: CASSVSGVSPNEQYF. The CDR3 DNA reads as TGTGCCAGCAGCGTAAGCGGGGTCTCTCCCAACGAGCAGTACTTC. Full variable domain (rest looked up from reference TRBV9 and TRBJ2-7): DSGVTQTPKHLITATGQRVTLRCSPRSGDLSVYWYQQSLDQGLQFLIQYYNGEERAKGNILERFSAQQFPDLHSELNLSSLELGDSALYFCASSVSGVSPNEQYFGPGTRLTVT.

The gene calls are TRBV5-1 and TRBJ2-5, with D maybe TRBD1 (6 bases). The V gene lost 1 base and the J gene lost 2 bases, with 9 bases spanning the gap. Per germline, CDR1 SGHRS and CDR2 YFSETQ. This CDR3 contains 14 residues. CDR3 in DNA: TGCGCCAGCAGCTTGAGCAGGGGTCAAGAGACCCAGTACTTC. It yields the protein CASSLSRGQETQYF.

This chain links TRBV21-1 with TRBJ2-7; the table's D call TRBD1 went unverified against the DNA. TRBV21-1 is labeled a pseudogene. The CDR3 has 15 amino acids. For the CDR3, the DNA is TGTGCCAGCAGCAAGGGCAGGACAGGGCCCTACGAGCAGTACTTC. It codes for CASSKGRTGPYEQYF.

The chain uses TRBV9 and TRBJ1-5; TRBD1 matches at 8 bases. Per germline, CDR1 SGDLS and CDR2 YYNGEE. The CDR3 is 14 residues long. After removal of 3 bases from V and 9 bases from J, the junction contained 8 bases not matched to a gene. The CDR3 DNA reads TGTGCCAGCAGCGCCGACAGGGGCATACCGCCCCAGCATTTT. It specifies CASSADRGIPPQHF.

The V gene is TRBV12-5, the J gene TRBJ2-2; D is unclear. The V gene's germline CDR1 is LGHNT and CDR2 FRNRAP. This CDR3 comprises 13 residues. V was pared by 6 bases and J by 6 bases, with 11 bases between. The CDR3: CASGVSGSGELFF. The CDR3 region has the DNA TGTGCTAGTGGGGTGTCCGGGTCCGGGGAGCTGTTTTTT. Based on the CDR3 plus reference TRBV12-5 and TRBJ2-2, the full variable domain is DARVTQTPRHKVTEMGQEVTMRCQPILGHNTVFWYRQTMMQGLELLAYFRNRAPLDDSGMPKDRFSAEMPDATLATLKIQPSEPRDSAVYFCASGVSGSGELFFGEGSRLTVL.